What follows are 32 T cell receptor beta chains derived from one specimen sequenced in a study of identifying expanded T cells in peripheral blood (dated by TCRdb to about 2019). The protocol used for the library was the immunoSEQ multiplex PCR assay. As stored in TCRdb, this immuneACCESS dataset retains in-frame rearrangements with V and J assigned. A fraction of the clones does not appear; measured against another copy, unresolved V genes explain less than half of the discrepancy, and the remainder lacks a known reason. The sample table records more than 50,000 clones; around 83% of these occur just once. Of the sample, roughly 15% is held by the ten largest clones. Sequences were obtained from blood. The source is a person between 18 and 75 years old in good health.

The CDR3 here is CASSLEFRGYTF. In nucleotides, the CDR3 is TGTGCCAGCAGCTTAGAGTTTAGGGGCTACACCTTC. This chain connects TRBV7-9 to TRBJ1-2, with unresolved D. The germline V and J ends were trimmed by 1 base and 8 bases, with 8 bases remaining between them. The CDR3 totals 12 residues. The germline gives CDR1 SEHNR, CDR2 FQNEAQ (reference sequence).

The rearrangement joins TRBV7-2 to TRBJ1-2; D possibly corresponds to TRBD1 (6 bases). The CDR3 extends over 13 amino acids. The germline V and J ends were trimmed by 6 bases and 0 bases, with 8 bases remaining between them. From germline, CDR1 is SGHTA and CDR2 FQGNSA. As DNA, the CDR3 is TGTGCCAGCAGTGGACAGACTAACTATGGCTACACCTTC. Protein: CASSGQTNYGYTF. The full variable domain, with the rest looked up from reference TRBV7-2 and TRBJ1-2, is GAGVSQSPSNKVTEKGKDVELRCDPISGHTALYWYRQSLGQGLEFLIYFQGNSAPDKSGLPSDRFSAERTGGSVSTLTIQRTQQEDSAVYLCASSGQTNYGYTFGSGTRLTVV.

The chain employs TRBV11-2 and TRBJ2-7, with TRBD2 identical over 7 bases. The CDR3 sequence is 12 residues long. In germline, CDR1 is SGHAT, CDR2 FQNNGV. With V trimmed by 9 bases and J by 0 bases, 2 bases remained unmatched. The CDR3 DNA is TGTGCCAGGCGGGAGAGCTCCTACGAGCAGTACGTC. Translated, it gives CARRESSYEQYV.

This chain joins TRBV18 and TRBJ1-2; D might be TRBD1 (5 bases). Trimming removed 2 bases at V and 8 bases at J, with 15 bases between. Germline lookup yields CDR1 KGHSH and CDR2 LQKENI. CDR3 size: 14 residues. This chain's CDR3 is CASSPARGSWGYTF. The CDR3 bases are TGTGCCAGCTCACCAGCTAGGGGAAGTTGGGGCTACACCTTC.

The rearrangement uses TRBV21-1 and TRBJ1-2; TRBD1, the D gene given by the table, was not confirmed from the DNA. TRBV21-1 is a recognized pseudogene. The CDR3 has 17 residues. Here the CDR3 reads CASSKRAKAGGEDGYTF. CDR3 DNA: TGTGCCAGCAGCAAAAGAGCCAAAGCAGGGGGCGAGGATGGCTACACCTTC.

Written as DNA, the CDR3 is TGCGCCAGCAGCTTGTTCAGCGGGGCGAACACCGGGGAGCTGTTTTTT. Translated, it gives CASSLFSGANTGELFF. The rearrangement uses TRBV5-1 and TRBJ2-2, with 7 bases matching TRBD2. The CDR3 consists of 16 residues. V was clipped by 1 base and J by 0 bases; unmatched bases: 3. The germline CDR1 and CDR2 sequences are SGHRS and YFSETQ.

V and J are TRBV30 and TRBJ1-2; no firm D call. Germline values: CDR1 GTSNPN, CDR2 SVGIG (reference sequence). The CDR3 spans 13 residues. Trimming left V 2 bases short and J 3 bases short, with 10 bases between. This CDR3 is CAWSRDPYYGYTF. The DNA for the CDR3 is TGTGCCTGGAGTCGGGATCCCTACTATGGCTACACCTTC.

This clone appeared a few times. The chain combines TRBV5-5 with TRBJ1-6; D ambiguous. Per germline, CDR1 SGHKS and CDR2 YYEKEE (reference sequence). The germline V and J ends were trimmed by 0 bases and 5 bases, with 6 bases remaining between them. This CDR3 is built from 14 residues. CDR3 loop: CASSLGLDNSPLHF. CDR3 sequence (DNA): TGTGCCAGCAGCTTGGGTCTCGATAATTCACCCCTCCACTTT.

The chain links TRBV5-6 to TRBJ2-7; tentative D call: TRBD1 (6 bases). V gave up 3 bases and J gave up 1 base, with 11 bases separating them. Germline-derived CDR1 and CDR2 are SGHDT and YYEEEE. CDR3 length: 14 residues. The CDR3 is CASSSGQRSYEQYF. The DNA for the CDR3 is TGTGCCAGCAGCTCGGGACAACGTTCCTACGAGCAGTACTTC.

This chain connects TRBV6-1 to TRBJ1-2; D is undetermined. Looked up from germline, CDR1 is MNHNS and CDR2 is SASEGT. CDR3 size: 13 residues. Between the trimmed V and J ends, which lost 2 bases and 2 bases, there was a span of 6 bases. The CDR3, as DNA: TGTGCCAGCAGTGAAACGGAGAACTATGGCTACACCTTC. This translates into CASSETENYGYTF.

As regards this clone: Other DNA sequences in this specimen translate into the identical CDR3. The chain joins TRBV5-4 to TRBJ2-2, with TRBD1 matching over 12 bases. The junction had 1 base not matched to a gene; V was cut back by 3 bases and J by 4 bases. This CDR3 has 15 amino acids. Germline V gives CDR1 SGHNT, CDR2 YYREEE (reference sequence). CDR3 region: CASSWDRGRTGELFF. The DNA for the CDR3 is TGTGCCAGCAGCTGGGACAGGGGGCGCACCGGGGAGCTGTTTTTT.

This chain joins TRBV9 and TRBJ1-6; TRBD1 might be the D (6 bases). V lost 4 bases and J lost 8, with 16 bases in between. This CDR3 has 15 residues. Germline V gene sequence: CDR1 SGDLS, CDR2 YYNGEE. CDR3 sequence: CASSPQPGAYSPLHF. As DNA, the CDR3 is TGTGCCAGCAGCCCCCAACCGGGGGCTTATTCACCCCTCCACTTT.

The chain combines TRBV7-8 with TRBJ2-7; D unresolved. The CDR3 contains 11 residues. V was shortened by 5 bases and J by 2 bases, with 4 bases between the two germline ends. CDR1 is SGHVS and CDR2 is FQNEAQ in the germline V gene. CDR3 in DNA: TGTGCCAGCAGCGGGCCCTACGAGCAGTACTTC. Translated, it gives CASSGPYEQYF.

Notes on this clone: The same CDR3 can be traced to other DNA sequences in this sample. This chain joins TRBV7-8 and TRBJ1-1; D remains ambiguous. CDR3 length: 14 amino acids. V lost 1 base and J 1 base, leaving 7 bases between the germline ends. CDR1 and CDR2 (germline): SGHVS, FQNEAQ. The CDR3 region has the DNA TGTGCCAGCAGCTTAGTTGGGCGGAACACTGAAGCTTTCTTT. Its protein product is CASSLVGRNTEAFF.

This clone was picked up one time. The CDR3 is CASSAGGVYGYTF. The DNA for the CDR3 is TGTGCCAGCAGCGCCGGTGGGGTCTATGGCTACACCTTC. This sequence joins TRBV9 and TRBJ1-2; D not resolved. The V end lost 3 bases, the J end lost 4 bases, and 10 bases lay between the germline ends. The CDR3 length is 13 residues. Germline CDR1 reads SGDLS; CDR2 reads YYNGEE.

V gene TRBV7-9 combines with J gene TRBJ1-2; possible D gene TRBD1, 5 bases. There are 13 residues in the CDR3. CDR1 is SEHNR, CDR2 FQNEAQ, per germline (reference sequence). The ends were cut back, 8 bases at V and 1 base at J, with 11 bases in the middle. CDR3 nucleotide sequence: TGTGCCAGCTGGGGGGACGTTAACTATGGCTACACCTTC. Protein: CASWGDVNYGYTF.

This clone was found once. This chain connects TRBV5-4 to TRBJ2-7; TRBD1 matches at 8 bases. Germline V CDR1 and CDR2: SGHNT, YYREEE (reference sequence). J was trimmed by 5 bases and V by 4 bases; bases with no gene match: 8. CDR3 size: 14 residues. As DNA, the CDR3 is TGTGCCAGCAGCCCTGCGACAGGGGTTAACGAGCAGTACTTC. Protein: CASSPATGVNEQYF. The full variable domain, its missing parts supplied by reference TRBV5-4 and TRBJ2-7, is ETGVTQSPTHLIKTRGQQVTLRCSSQSGHNTVSWYQQALGQGPQFIFQYYREEENGRGNFPPRFSGLQFPNYSSELNVNALELDDSALYLCASSPATGVNEQYFGPGTRLTVT.

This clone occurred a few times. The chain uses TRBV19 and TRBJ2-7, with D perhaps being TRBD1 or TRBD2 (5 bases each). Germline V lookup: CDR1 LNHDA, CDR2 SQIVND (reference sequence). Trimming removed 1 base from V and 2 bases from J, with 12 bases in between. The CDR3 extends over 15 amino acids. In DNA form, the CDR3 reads TGTGCCAGTAGTATAGGTGGGGGAGAGGCCTACGAGCAGTACTTC. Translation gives CASSIGGGEAYEQYF.

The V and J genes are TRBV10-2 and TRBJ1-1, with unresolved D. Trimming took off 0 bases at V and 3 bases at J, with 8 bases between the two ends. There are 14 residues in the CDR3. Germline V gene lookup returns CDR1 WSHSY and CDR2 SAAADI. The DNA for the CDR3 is TGCGCCAGCAGTGAGTCGAGGGTGGACACTGAAGCTTTCTTT. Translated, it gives CASSESRVDTEAFF.

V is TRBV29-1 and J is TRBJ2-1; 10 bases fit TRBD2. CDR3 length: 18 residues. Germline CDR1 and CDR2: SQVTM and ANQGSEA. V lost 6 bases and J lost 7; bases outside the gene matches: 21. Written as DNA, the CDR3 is TGCAGCGTCCACCAAGGTGCACTAGCGGGAACCGTACGGAATGAGCAGTTCTTC. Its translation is CSVHQGALAGTVRNEQFF.

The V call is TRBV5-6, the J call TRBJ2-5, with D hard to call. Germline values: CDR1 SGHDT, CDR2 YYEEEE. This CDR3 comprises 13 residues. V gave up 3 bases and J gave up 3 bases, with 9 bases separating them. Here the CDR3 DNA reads TGTGCCAGCAGCTACGATACGGAAGAGACCCAGTACTTC. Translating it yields CASSYDTEETQYF.

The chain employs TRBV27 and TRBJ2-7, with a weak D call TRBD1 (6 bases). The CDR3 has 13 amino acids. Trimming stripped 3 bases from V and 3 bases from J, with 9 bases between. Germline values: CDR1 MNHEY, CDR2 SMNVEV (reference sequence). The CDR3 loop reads CASSLVQGYEQYF. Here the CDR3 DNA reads TGTGCCAGCAGTTTGGTACAGGGCTACGAGCAGTACTTC.

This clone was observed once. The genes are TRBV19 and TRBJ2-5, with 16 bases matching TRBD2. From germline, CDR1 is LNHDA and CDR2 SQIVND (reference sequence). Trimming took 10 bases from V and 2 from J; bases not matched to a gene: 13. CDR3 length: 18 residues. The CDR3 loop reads CATNPGTSGGAIQETQYF. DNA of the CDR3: TGTGCCACGAATCCCGGGACTAGCGGGGGGGCGATTCAAGAGACCCAGTACTTC.

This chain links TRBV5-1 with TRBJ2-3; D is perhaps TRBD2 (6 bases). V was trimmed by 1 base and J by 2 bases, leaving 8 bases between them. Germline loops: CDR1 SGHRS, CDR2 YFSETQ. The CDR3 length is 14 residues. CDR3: CASSLTGVTDTQYF. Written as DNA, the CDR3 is TGCGCCAGCAGCTTGACGGGGGTCACAGATACGCAGTATTTT.

The CDR3 spells CASSSNHEGKLFF. The CDR3, as DNA: TGTGCCAGCAGTTCTAATCACGAGGGAAAACTGTTTTTT. The V and J genes are TRBV5-4 and TRBJ1-4; D gene uncertain. V was pared by 5 bases and J by 10 bases, with 15 bases between. There are 13 residues in the CDR3. Germline CDR1 reads SGHNT; CDR2 reads YYREEE (reference sequence).

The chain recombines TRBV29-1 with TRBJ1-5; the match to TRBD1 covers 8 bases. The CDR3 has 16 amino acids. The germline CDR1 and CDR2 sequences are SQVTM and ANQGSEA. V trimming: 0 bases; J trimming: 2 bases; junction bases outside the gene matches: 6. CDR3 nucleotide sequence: TGCAGCGTTGAAGATCCGGACAGGGAAGGCAATCAGCCCCAGCATTTT. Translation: CSVEDPDREGNQPQHF.

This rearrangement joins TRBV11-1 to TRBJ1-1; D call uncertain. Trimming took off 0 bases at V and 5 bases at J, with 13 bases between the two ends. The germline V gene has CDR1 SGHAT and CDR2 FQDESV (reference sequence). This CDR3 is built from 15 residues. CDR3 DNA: TGTGCCAGCAGCTTAGCCCAAGGGCGGCGGACTGAAGCTTTCTTT. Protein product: CASSLAQGRRTEAFF.

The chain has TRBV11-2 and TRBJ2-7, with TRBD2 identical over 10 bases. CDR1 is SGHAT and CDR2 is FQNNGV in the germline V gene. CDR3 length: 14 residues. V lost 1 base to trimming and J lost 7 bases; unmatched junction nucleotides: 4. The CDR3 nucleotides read TGTGCCAGCAGCTTAGGAGCGGGAGGGAGGGAGCAGTACTTC. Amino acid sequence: CASSLGAGGREQYF.

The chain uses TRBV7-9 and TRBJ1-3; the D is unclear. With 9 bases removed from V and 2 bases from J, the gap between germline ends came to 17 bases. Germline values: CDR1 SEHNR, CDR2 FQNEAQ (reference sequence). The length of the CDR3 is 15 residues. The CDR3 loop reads CASESRRAPGNTIYF. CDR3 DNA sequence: TGTGCCAGTGAGAGTAGAAGGGCGCCTGGAAACACCATATATTTT.

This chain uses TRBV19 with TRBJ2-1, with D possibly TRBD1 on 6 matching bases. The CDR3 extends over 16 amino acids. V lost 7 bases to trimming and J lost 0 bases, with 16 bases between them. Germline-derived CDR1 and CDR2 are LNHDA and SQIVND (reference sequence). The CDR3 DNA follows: TGTGCCAGTACGGTACAGGGCTCCAGCTCCTACAATGAGCAGTTCTTC. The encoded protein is CASTVQGSSSYNEQFF.

In DNA form, the CDR3 reads TGTGCCAGTAGGAACCTAAAGCGGCAATCCTACGAGCAGTACTTC. This encodes CASRNLKRQSYEQYF. The V call is TRBV19, the J call TRBJ2-7; D is possibly TRBD2 (5 bases). Trimming took off 6 bases at V and 1 base at J, with 16 bases between the two ends. Germline V gene lookup returns CDR1 LNHDA and CDR2 SQIVND (reference sequence). This CDR3 region has 15 residues.

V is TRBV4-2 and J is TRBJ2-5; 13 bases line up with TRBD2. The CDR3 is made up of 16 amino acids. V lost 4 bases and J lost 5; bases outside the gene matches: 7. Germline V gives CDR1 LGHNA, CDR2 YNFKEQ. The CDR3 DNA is TGTGCCAGCAGCCGGACTAGCGGGGGTGCGGTCGAGACCCAGTACTTC. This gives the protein CASSRTSGGAVETQYF.